What follows describes a single TCR beta chain. No antigen is known for it. Base qualities were left out, and no much larger clone turns up one base away. This sample was taken from a study of CD8 T cells in ankylosing spondylitis (dated by TCRdb to between 2016 and 2019). About the investigation overall: The study set out to find disease-linked TCR variants by profiling T cell receptor beta repertoires in ankylosing spondylitis patients and healthy donors. The whole study cohort included 108 healthy donors and 25 or so ankylosing spondylitis patients. Samples of peripheral blood were taken, and for ankylosing spondylitis patients, synovial fluid was collected as well. Overall study outcomes, separate from this receptor: Blood from ankylosing spondylitis patients appeared to be characterized by a TCR beta motif composed of 7 to 9 highly homologous amino acid variants. Some motif variants had previously been reported in the synovial fluid and blood of reactive arthritis patients, which suggests shared mechanisms of disease initiation. The disease-linked clones had a CD8+ phenotype and were found at relatively low frequencies in peripheral blood. According to the report, matched synovial fluid samples from ankylosing spondylitis patients were significantly enriched for the disease-linked clones.

Sequencing relied on an Illumina HiSeq 2500. TCR beta libraries were prepared by quantitative 5'-RACE with molecular barcodes. The source study handled its data this way. A new computational method, built on a probabilistic model of VDJ rearrangement, was used to identify disease-linked TCR variants. TCRdb passed the public sequencing reads through fastp at Q25 and MiXCR, retaining productive beta sequences. Each entry is one CDR3 protein sequence, shown with its most common DNA and genes. It is TCRdb's table, rather than the study itself, that gives the V and J calls and clone size. This sample has some 92,000 distinct CDR3 sequences in its table, and about 27% of those were observed once. About 60% of the sample is taken by the ten largest. The germline V gene supplies CDR1 SGHTA and CDR2 FQGNSA. The CDR3 starts with the cysteine, ends with the phenylalanine, and has 15 residues. Only the CDR3 part of the read is kept: 45 bases, read in frame from the first base. The germline ends are 7 bases apart after V is trimmed by 2 bases and J by 0 bases.

Rearrangement joined TRBV7-2 to TRBJ2-2; there is no confident call for the D gene. Sample: blood, either unsorted or a sorted T cell fraction (not recorded which). This TCR came from a male donor with ankylosing spondylitis or in good health (not recorded which). The CDR3 reads CASSLITANTGELFF. The DNA reads as follows: TGTGCCAGCAGCTTAATAACGGCGAACACCGGGGAGCTGTTTTTT.